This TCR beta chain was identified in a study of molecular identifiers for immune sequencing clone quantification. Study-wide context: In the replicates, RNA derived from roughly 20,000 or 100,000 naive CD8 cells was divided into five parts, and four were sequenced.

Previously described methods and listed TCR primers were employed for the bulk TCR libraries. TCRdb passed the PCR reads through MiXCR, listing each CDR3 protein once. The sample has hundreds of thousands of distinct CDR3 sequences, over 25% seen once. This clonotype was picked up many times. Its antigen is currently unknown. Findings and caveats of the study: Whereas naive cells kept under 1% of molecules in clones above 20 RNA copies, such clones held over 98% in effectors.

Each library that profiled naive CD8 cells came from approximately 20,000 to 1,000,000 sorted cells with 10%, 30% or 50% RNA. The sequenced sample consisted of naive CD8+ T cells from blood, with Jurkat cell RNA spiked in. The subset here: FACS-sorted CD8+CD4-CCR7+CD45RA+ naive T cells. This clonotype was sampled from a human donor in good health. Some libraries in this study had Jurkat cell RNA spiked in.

The CDR3 loop is CASSIWTGTTDTQYF. As DNA, the CDR3 is TGTGCCAGCAGCATATGGACGGGGACTACAGATACGCAGTATTTT. The chain combines TRBV5-6 with TRBJ2-3; TRBD2 might be the D (6 bases). Germline V gene sequence: CDR1 SGHDT, CDR2 YYEEEE. The CDR3 consists of 15 residues. The ends were cut back, 4 bases at V and 3 bases at J, with 15 bases in the middle.